Below, 32 T cell receptor beta chains from the same sample are listed, as sequenced in a study of shared clonotypes between healthy human individuals. Only CD45RO-negative cells positively selected for CCR7 counted as naive CD8 cells, so terminally differentiated effector memory CD45RA+ cells were excluded. Data came from immunoSEQ multiplex PCR; TCRdb stores just in-frame clones and leaves some out. Of millions of clones in the sample, approximately 94% were seen once. Sequenced material: naive CD8+ T cells from PBMCs. These receptors were obtained from a man younger than 30 in good health. Some clones in this sample may be carry-over from other donors' samples.

The gene calls are TRBV4-1 and TRBJ2-7; no definite D call. V shed 1 base and J shed 3 bases, with 16 bases lying between them. This CDR3 spans 16 amino acids. Germline V gene sequence: CDR1 MGHRA, CDR2 YSYEKL. CDR3: CASSQGWGFAHYEQYF. For the CDR3, the DNA is TGCGCCAGCAGCCAAGGCTGGGGATTTGCCCACTACGAGCAGTACTTC.

This chain connects TRBV25-1 to TRBJ2-3; 7 nucleotides agree with TRBD2. The CDR3 has 14 amino acids. Unmatched junction bases numbered 6, after V lost 4 bases and J lost 5 bases. Germline lookup yields CDR1 MGHDK and CDR2 SYGVNS. Here the CDR3 DNA reads TGTGCCAGCAGTGGAGCGGGGACTCGAGATACGCAGTATTTT. Translating it yields CASSGAGTRDTQYF.

This clone was counted between two and nine times. The rearrangement uses TRBV7-3 and TRBJ2-2; D unresolved. The CDR3 totals 12 residues. Germline V lookup: CDR1 SGHTA, CDR2 FQGTGA. Trimming took off 1 base at V and 7 bases at J, with 4 bases between the two ends. Here the CDR3 reads CASSLRGGELFF. Here the CDR3 DNA reads TGTGCCAGCAGCTTAAGGGGCGGGGAGCTGTTTTTT. The whole variable domain, remainder taken from reference TRBV7-3 and TRBJ2-2, is GAGVSQTPSNKVTEKGKYVELRCDPISGHTALYWYRQSLGQGPEFLIYFQGTGAADDSGLPNDRFFAVRPEGSVSTLKIQRTERGDSAVYLCASSLRGGELFFGEGSRLTVL.

The rearrangement uses TRBV7-3 and TRBJ2-1, with 7 bases matching TRBD2. CDR1 is SGHTA and CDR2 is FQGTGA in the germline V gene. V lost 5 bases, J lost 5 bases, and 9 bases stayed unmatched. The CDR3 extends over 15 amino acids. Here the CDR3 reads CASSRGVAADNEQFF. In DNA form, the CDR3 reads TGTGCCAGCAGCCGGGGGGTAGCGGCCGACAATGAGCAGTTCTTC.

The gene calls are TRBV28 and TRBJ1-2; D unclear. Germline CDR1 is MDHEN and CDR2 is SYDVKM. The CDR3 consists of 12 residues. Trimming took 6 bases from V and 7 from J, leaving 12 bases between them. The CDR3 DNA is TGTGCCAGCAGATCACGCGTGGTTGGCTACACCTTC. Amino acids: CASRSRVVGYTF.

This clone was seen just once. The V gene is TRBV28, the J gene TRBJ1-5; 7 positions agree with TRBD1. There are 14 residues in the CDR3. CDR1 is MDHEN and CDR2 is SYDVKM in the germline V gene. Unmatched junction bases numbered 5, after V lost 9 bases and J lost 0 bases. CDR3 sequence (DNA): TGTGCCAGTAATACAGGGGATAGCAATCAGCCCCAGCATTTT. Its translation: CASNTGDSNQPQHF.

The CDR3 loop reads CASSYTGTDPGENEKLFF. CDR3 nucleotides: TGTGCCAGCAGTTACACCGGGACGGACCCTGGAGAGAATGAAAAACTGTTTTTT. The chain joins TRBV6-7 to TRBJ1-4; a weak D match, TRBD1 (5 bases). TRBV6-7 is known as an ORF, though its function is uncertain. Deletions cut 2 bases from V and 5 bases from J, with 21 bases between. This CDR3 has 18 residues.

The chain couples TRBV4-1 to TRBJ2-7; TRBD2 might be the D (6 bases). CDR3 length equals 16 residues. Trimming stripped 0 bases from V and 3 bases from J, with 15 bases between. Germline CDR1 is MGHRA and CDR2 is YSYEKL. The CDR3 loop is CASSQDSSGKNYEQYF. CDR3 coding DNA: TGCGCCAGCAGCCAAGATAGTAGCGGCAAAAACTACGAGCAGTACTTC.

The chain combines TRBV5-1 with TRBJ2-1; D call uncertain. Trimming cost V 4 bases and J 5 bases, with 19 bases left between them. This CDR3 is built from 16 residues. Germline V lookup: CDR1 SGHRS, CDR2 YFSETQ. The CDR3 nucleotides read TGCGCCAGCAGCCCGCCCCCCTTGAGAGCCGACAATGAGCAGTTCTTC. Translated, it gives CASSPPPLRADNEQFF.

This clone was seen a few times. V and J are TRBV7-9 and TRBJ2-5, with D possibly matching TRBD1 (6 bases). The DNA end is more similar to TRBJ2-7, so the J call may be wrong. Germline V gene sequence: CDR1 SEHNR, CDR2 FQNEAQ (reference sequence). The CDR3 is 13 amino acids. Here the CDR3 DNA reads TGTGCCAGCAGCCCGGACAGTAACTACGAGCAGTACTTC. Its protein product is CASSPDSNYEQYF.

The chain carries TRBV18 and TRBJ2-7; D may be TRBD2 (5 bases). Trimming shortened V by 0 bases and J by 6 bases, and 15 bases separated the two germline ends. Germline V lookup: CDR1 KGHSH, CDR2 LQKENI. This CDR3 has 15 residues. Here the CDR3 reads CASSPPRGSDSEQYF. The CDR3 DNA is TGTGCCAGCTCACCACCGCGAGGTAGCGATAGCGAGCAGTACTTC.

This chain links TRBV9 with TRBJ2-1; no reliable D call. The CDR3 spans 13 residues. The germline V gene encodes CDR1 SGDLS and CDR2 YYNGEE. The V and J ends lost 0 bases and 10 bases respectively, with 11 bases between them. The CDR3 DNA sequence: TGTGCCAGCAGCGTAGAGGGCCCTGGAGAGCAGTTCTTC. This sequence encodes CASSVEGPGEQFF.

V is TRBV27 and J is TRBJ2-7, with TRBD1 identical over 8 bases. The CDR3 consists of 15 residues. The V segment lost 8 bases and the J segment 2 bases; nucleotides outside the gene matches: 11. Germline CDR1 is MNHEY and CDR2 is SMNVEV (reference sequence). The CDR3 reads CASFSLDRGPYEQYF. CDR3 in DNA: TGTGCCAGCTTTTCCCTAGACAGGGGTCCCTACGAGCAGTACTTC.

The rearrangement joins TRBV11-2 to TRBJ2-7; no clear D. V was trimmed by 2 bases and J by 5 bases, leaving 10 bases between them. Germline CDR1 SGHAT, CDR2 FQNNGV. The CDR3 totals 13 residues. This CDR3 reads CASSLSRAHEQYF. CDR3 sequence (DNA): TGTGCCAGCAGCTTAAGCCGGGCCCACGAGCAGTACTTC.

The chain combines TRBV11-2 with TRBJ2-3; perhaps TRBD1 as D (5 bases). The CDR3 extends over 12 amino acids. Germline assignment: CDR1 SGHAT and CDR2 FQNNGV. Between the trimmed V and J ends, which lost 8 bases and 6 bases, there was a span of 12 bases. The CDR3 loop reads CASDRGFDTQYF. CDR3 DNA: TGTGCCAGCGACAGAGGTTTCGATACGCAGTATTTT.

The chain combines TRBV27 with TRBJ2-7, with 11 bases that match TRBD2. V lost 5 bases, J lost 5 bases, and 5 bases stayed unmatched. CDR3 size: 14 residues. The V gene's germline CDR1 is MNHEY and CDR2 SMNVEV (reference sequence). CDR3 residues: CASSGLAGLDEQYF. CDR3 coding DNA: TGTGCCAGCAGTGGACTAGCGGGTCTCGACGAGCAGTACTTC.

In this sample, this clone turned up a few times. The CDR3 DNA is TGCGCCAGCAGCCCTCAAGCGACAGGGCGAGTCTATGGCTACACCTTC. It encodes CASSPQATGRVYGYTF. The chain employs TRBV4-1 and TRBJ1-2; 7 bases align to TRBD1. There are 16 residues in the CDR3. V gave up 4 bases and J gave up 4 bases; unmatched junction bases: 12. Germline CDR1 reads MGHRA; CDR2 reads YSYEKL.

The chain carries TRBV9 and TRBJ2-4; D remains unclear. This CDR3 is built from 13 residues. V was pared by 0 bases and J by 9 bases, with 10 bases between. CDR1 and CDR2 (germline): SGDLS, YYNGEE. CDR3 coding DNA: TGTGCCAGCAGCGTAGATAAAGGAGCCATTCAGTACTTC. Encoded protein: CASSVDKGAIQYF.

The chain uses TRBV4-1 and TRBJ2-7; 9 nucleotides match TRBD1. CDR3 size: 15 residues. V gave up 2 bases and J gave up 4 bases; unmatched junction bases: 6. Germline V gene lookup returns CDR1 MGHRA and CDR2 YSYEKL. CDR3 DNA: TGCGCCAGCAGCCAAAAAACAGGGGGCGCATACGAGCAGTACTTC. It yields the protein CASSQKTGGAYEQYF.

The chain couples TRBV4-3 to TRBJ1-3; D unclear. Germline CDR1 LGHNA, CDR2 YSLEER. The CDR3 has 17 residues. The germline V and J ends were trimmed by 0 bases and 4 bases, with 16 bases remaining between them. Here the CDR3 DNA reads TGCGCCAGCAGCCAAGACCCCGCGGCCGAGGAGGGAAACACCATATATTTT. Its protein product is CASSQDPAAEEGNTIYF.

The chain is built from TRBV4-3 and TRBJ2-2, with D perhaps matching TRBD1 (6 bases). The V end lost 0 bases, the J end lost 7 bases, and 18 bases lay between the germline ends. The CDR3 has 17 amino acids. Germline CDR1 is LGHNA and CDR2 is YSLEER. CDR3 sequence reads: CASSQDLQGSEFGELFF. CDR3 nucleotide sequence: TGCGCCAGCAGCCAAGATCTCCAGGGGTCCGAATTCGGGGAGCTGTTTTTT.

V and J are TRBV5-6 and TRBJ1-2, with D uncertain. This CDR3 is built from 15 residues. The germline V gene has CDR1 SGHDT and CDR2 YYEEEE. V lost 0 bases and J 4 bases, leaving 13 bases between the germline ends. The CDR3 DNA is TGTGCCAGCAGCTTGGGCGAACCGTTCCTCTATGGCTACACCTTC. It codes for CASSLGEPFLYGYTF. Using reference TRBV5-6 and TRBJ1-2 for the parts outside the CDR3, the full variable domain is DAGVTQSPTHLIKTRGQQVTLRCSPKSGHDTVSWYQQALGQGPQFIFQYYEEEERQRGNFPDRFSGHQFPNYSSELNVNALLLGDSALYLCASSLGEPFLYGYTFGSGTRLTVV.

This clone was detected a few times. The genes are TRBV9 and TRBJ1-1, with a tentative D call TRBD1 (6 bases). The CDR3 is 15 residues long. V was trimmed by 2 bases and J by 1 base, leaving 12 bases between them. Per the germline V gene, CDR1 is SGDLS and CDR2 is YYNGEE. This chain's CDR3 is CASSVTSGANTEAFF. The CDR3 nucleotides are TGTGCCAGCAGCGTCACCTCAGGGGCGAACACTGAAGCTTTCTTT.

Concerning this clone: This may be a read error: a much more frequent sequence differs by one nucleotide. The genes are TRBV11-3 and TRBJ1-1; D is undetermined. Trimming took 3 bases from V and 3 from J, leaving 5 bases between them. This CDR3 region has 12 residues. Germline V gives CDR1 SGHNT, CDR2 YENEEA. The CDR3 nucleotides are TGTGCCAGCAGCTTCCGGGACACTGAAGCTTTCTTT. The encoded protein is CASSFRDTEAFF.

The chain links TRBV5-6 to TRBJ2-7; 9 nucleotides line up with TRBD1. From germline, CDR1 is SGHDT and CDR2 YYEEEE. This CDR3 comprises 14 residues. Trimming cost V 6 bases and J 1 base; bases outside gene matches: 5. This chain's CDR3 is CASTSGTGSYEQYF. CDR3 nucleotides: TGTGCCAGCACCTCCGGGACAGGGTCCTACGAGCAGTACTTC.

There are a few counts of this clone. The chain joins TRBV7-9 to TRBJ1-5, with D hard to call. The V gene lost 6 bases and the J gene lost 7 bases, with 13 bases spanning the gap. The germline CDR1 and CDR2 sequences are SEHNR and FQNEAQ (reference sequence). This CDR3 region has 13 residues. CDR3 sequence (DNA): TGTGCCAGCAGTTCTCCGCCCAACCAGCCCCAGCATTTT. Translated, it gives CASSSPPNQPQHF. The full variable domain, its missing parts supplied by reference TRBV7-9 and TRBJ1-5, is DTGVSQNPRHKITKRGQNVTFRCDPISEHNRLYWYRQTLGQGPEFLTYFQNEAQLEKSRLLSDRFSAERPKGSFSTLEIQRTEQGDSAMYLCASSSPPNQPQHFGDGTRLSIL.

V and J are TRBV6-5 and TRBJ2-3; weak D call: TRBD2 (7 bases). Trimming cost V 1 base and J 1 base, with 12 bases left between them. Germline values: CDR1 MNHEY, CDR2 SVGAGI. CDR3 length: 16 amino acids. The CDR3 region is CASSYFGGLGTDTQYF. CDR3 DNA: TGTGCCAGCAGTTACTTCGGGGGGCTTGGCACAGATACGCAGTATTTT.

CDR3: CASSSMRLETQYF. The CDR3 region has the DNA TGTGCCAGCAGTTCTATGAGGTTGGAGACCCAGTACTTC. The chain combines TRBV27 with TRBJ2-5; D not resolved. The CDR3 has 13 residues. Trimming shortened V by 4 bases and J by 5 bases, and 11 bases separated the two germline ends. CDR1 and CDR2 from the germline V gene are MNHEY and SMNVEV (reference sequence).

The CDR3 sequence is CASSLIAGSETQYF. The CDR3 coding sequence is TGTGCCAGCAGTTTAATTGCAGGGTCGGAGACCCAGTACTTC. V is TRBV27 and J is TRBJ2-5; D possibly corresponds to TRBD1 (5 bases). The CDR3 spans 14 residues. Trimming stripped 2 bases from V and 5 bases from J, with 12 bases between. The germline CDR1 and CDR2 sequences are MNHEY and SMNVEV (reference sequence).

This chain uses TRBV10-2 with TRBJ2-7; TRBD2 matches 11 bases. The CDR3 has 15 amino acids. After removal of 6 bases from V and 3 bases from J, the junction contained 7 bases not matched to a gene. The germline V gene encodes CDR1 WSHSY and CDR2 SAAADI. The CDR3 reads CASSLGTSGYYEQYF. The CDR3 DNA follows: TGCGCCAGCAGCCTCGGGACTAGCGGATACTACGAGCAGTACTTC.

In the case of this clone: Other DNA sequences in the same sample also yield this CDR3. The chain links TRBV11-2 to TRBJ2-1; the D gene is possibly TRBD2 (6 bases). V was clipped by 5 bases and J by 0 bases, with 11 bases between them. CDR3 length equals 15 residues. Germline lookup yields CDR1 SGHAT and CDR2 FQNNGV. The CDR3: CASSHRESSYNEQFF. The CDR3, as DNA: TGTGCCAGCAGCCATCGGGAGAGCTCCTACAATGAGCAGTTCTTC.

CDR3 protein: CASKGTSGPYEQYF. CDR3 sequence (DNA): TGTGCCAGCAAAGGGACTAGCGGGCCCTACGAGCAGTACTTC. The chain uses TRBV2 and TRBJ2-7, with 12 bases matching TRBD2. CDR1 and CDR2 from the germline V gene are SNHLY and FYNNEI. The CDR3 is made up of 14 amino acids. V gave up 7 bases and J gave up 2 bases; unmatched junction bases: 3.